The clone carrying this T cell receptor (beta chain) was found once. Its target is unknown. CDR1 is MNHEY, CDR2 SMNVEV, per germline (reference sequence). V lost 8 bases to trimming and J lost 3 bases, with 23 bases between them. The CDR3 is 16 amino acids. Approximately 10^5 TCR templates were assayed per sample. Clones were read by immunoSEQ multiplex PCR, and TCRdb kept only the in-frame ones, dropping some. The sample records roughly 100,000 clones, just over 90% being singletons. The source of the sample is a study of siplizumab effects on memory and regulatory T cells. Study-level points and caveats: Naive T cells, seemingly more diverse than memory cells, seemed major alloresponse contributors. In siplizumab cultures, the suppressive function of proliferating Tregs remained unconfirmed. Alloreactive sequences tracing back to unstimulated CD4+ memory cells fell significantly with siplizumab.

The sequencing input was CD4+ T cells sorted from blood. This receptor was taken from a human donor in good health. The V and J genes are TRBV27 and TRBJ2-7; D possibly corresponds to TRBD1 (6 bases). The CDR3 reads CASALNFRDKFYEQYF. DNA of the CDR3: TGTGCCAGCGCCTTGAATTTCCGGGACAAGTTCTACGAGCAGTACTTC.